This TCR beta chain was obtained from a study of T cells after yellow fever vaccination. About the research overall: SMART-Seq v4 Ultra Low Input handled preparation of low-cell-number fractions. Findings and caveats of the study: Compared with primary, the secondary response was weaker and peaked at day 5, not 15. There was a small share of clonotypes that showed up in both the CD4 and CD8 compartments.

This clonotype was observed at least ten times. The antigen is undetermined. UMIs and a universal primer site were added when TCR cDNA was made by 5'RACE template switching. MiXCR, applied by TCRdb to the 5' RACE reads, yields one record per CDR3 protein. This sample has approximately 300,000 distinct CDR3 sequences, with roughly 9.4% found just once. The V gene end was trimmed by 4 bases and the J gene end by 3 bases; junction bases not matched to a gene: 6. This CDR3 has 15 residues. The germline V gene encodes CDR1 LGHNA and CDR2 YSLEER. This sample comprised PBMCs, obtained on the day of the first yellow fever vaccination. This rearrangement joins TRBV4-3 to TRBJ2-1, with 7 bases lining up with TRBD2. The clonotype was recovered from a man aged 18 to 30 who received the YFV17D yellow fever vaccine. The CDR3 sequence is CASSPTSDFYNEQFF. The CDR3 coding sequence is TGCGCCAGCAGCCCCACTAGCGATTTCTACAATGAGCAGTTCTTC.